This T cell receptor beta chain derives from a study of cytomegalovirus exposure and HLA in healthy donors. Germline CDR1 MDHEN, CDR2 SYDVKM. V gave up 6 bases and J gave up 2 bases; unmatched junction bases: 9. The CDR3 runs to 15 residues. Researchers ran the PCR with 60 Vbeta and 13 Jbeta primers. Only in-frame clones appear in the TCRdb table, and some are missing; sequencing was by immunoSEQ multiplex PCR. This sample yields some 120,000 clones, of which roughly two thirds are seen a single time; 1.6% belongs to the top ten. A note on this clone: Its antigen is not known.

Study-wide points: The dataset shows that most TCR sequences were rare, while some public TCRs occurred in many donors. Overall, approximately 150 TCR beta chains were annotated as cytomegalovirus-associated.

Sequences were obtained from PBMCs. The chain joins TRBV28 to TRBJ1-2, with 7 bases fitting TRBD1. The sequence derives from a man aged 25 to 40 in good health and CMV-seropositive. CDR3 sequence: CASSAAQTGNYGYTF. The DNA of the CDR3 is TGTGCCAGCAGCGCCGCCCAGACAGGGAACTATGGCTACACCTTC.